The 6 T cell receptor beta chains given below trace back to one sample, sequenced in a study of post-analysis software for immune sequencing data. Study outcomes and limitations: The five TRBV segments detected at higher frequency in patients than in controls included TRBV5-6, TRBV5-1 and TRBV20-1.

Unique molecular identifiers tagged the TCR beta cDNA libraries. MiXCR, run by TCRdb on the PCR reads, gives a single entry per CDR3 protein. The table lists 350,000 to 450,000 distinct CDR3 sequences, around 37% of them singletons. Antigen specificity for these receptors is unknown. The sequencing sample was made of blood. The receptors stem from a girl aged 10 to 17 with multiple sclerosis.

On this clonotype: This may arise from a read error, as a much more abundant clone is one base away. This chain links TRBV10-3 with TRBJ2-3, with 8 bases aligning to TRBD2. The CDR3 totals 14 residues. In germline, CDR1 is ENHRY, CDR2 SYGVKD. This CDR3 is CTISISGDASTQYF. DNA of the CDR3: TGTACCATCAGTATTAGCGGGGACGCGTCAACGCAGTATTTT.

In this sample, this clonotype turned up a few times. The chain combines TRBV6-2 or TRBV6-3 with TRBJ1-6; D unclear. The V gene's germline CDR1 is MNHEY and CDR2 SVGEGT. This CDR3 region has 11 residues. V lost 6 bases, J lost 12 bases, and 9 bases lay in between. The CDR3 loop is CASSLGGPLHF. CDR3 sequence (DNA): TGTGCCAGCAGCCTGGGTGGACCCCTCCACTTT.

This clonotype was seen a few times. The chain employs TRBV6-5 and TRBJ2-1, with 11 nucleotides matching TRBD2. The CDR3 runs to 18 residues. Per the germline V gene, CDR1 is MNHEY and CDR2 is SVGAGI. V was clipped by 0 bases and J by 0 bases; unmatched bases: 4. In DNA form, the CDR3 reads TGTGCCAGCAGTTACTCACTAGCGGGAGATTCCTCCTACAATGAGCAGTTCTTC. It specifies CASSYSLAGDSSYNEQFF.

The V gene is TRBV12-3 or TRBV12-4, the J gene TRBJ1-1, with 9 bases lining up with TRBD1. The CDR3 consists of 15 residues. The junction had 10 bases not matched to a gene; V was cut back by 6 bases and J by 5 bases. The CDR3 reads CASSATGGPGTEAFF. DNA of the CDR3: TGTGCCAGCAGCGCTACAGGGGGCCCGGGTACTGAAGCTTTCTTT.

The rearrangement links TRBV5-1 to TRBJ2-5, with 8 bases matching TRBD1. The CDR3 covers 13 residues. V lost 4 bases, J lost 7 bases, and 6 bases stayed unmatched. Germline V lookup: CDR1 SGHRS, CDR2 YFSETQ. CDR3 in amino acids: CASSAGQDLTQYF. CDR3 bases: TGCGCCAGCAGCGCGGGACAGGACTTGACCCAGTACTTC.

The sample holds a few counts of this clonotype. The chain couples TRBV11-2 to TRBJ2-1; TRBD2 agrees at 8 bases. Germline V gives CDR1 SGHAT, CDR2 FQNNGV. V was clipped by 5 bases and J by 9 bases; unmatched bases: 12. There are 15 residues in the CDR3. The CDR3 region has the DNA TGTGCCAGCAGCCCCCACGGGGGGGCCTTAGGTGAGCAGTTCTTC. This encodes CASSPHGGALGEQFF.